The next 23 T cell receptor beta chains were all read from a single sample in a study of radiation and T cells in renal cell carcinoma. The time point denotes: blood 2 weeks post-SBRT. As for treatment: 15 Gy SBRT to primary tumor, nephrectomy 4 weeks later. Some clones are missing from TCRdb's copy, which holds only in-frame ones; the method was immunoSEQ multiplex PCR. The data contain roughly 120,000 clones, approximately 75% of them singletons. Sequencing used blood, obtained from a patient whose treatment included radiotherapy and nephrectomy. The receptor source for this set is a woman aged 60-70 years with renal cell carcinoma.

This rearrangement joins TRBV7-9 to TRBJ2-5; D is perhaps TRBD2 (5 bases). With 5 bases removed from V and 5 bases from J, the gap between germline ends came to 18 bases. The CDR3 has 15 amino acids. CDR1 is SEHNR and CDR2 is FQNEAQ in the germline V gene (reference sequence). In DNA, the CDR3 is TGTGCCAGCAGCCCGTTGGCGGGCCCCTCCGAGACCCAGTACTTC. This encodes CASSPLAGPSETQYF.

The gene calls are TRBV5-8 and TRBJ2-7; no clear D. Germline CDR1 is SGHTS and CDR2 is YDEGEE. This CDR3 region has 14 residues. Deletions cut 0 bases from V and 0 bases from J, with 7 bases between. DNA of the CDR3: TGTGCCAGCAGCTTGGTCCGAAGCTCCTACGAGCAGTACTTC. It encodes CASSLVRSSYEQYF.

V is TRBV11-2 and J is TRBJ1-2, with D perhaps TRBD1 (5 bases). The CDR3 covers 13 residues. The ends were cut back, 5 bases at V and 7 bases at J, with 14 bases in the middle. Germline V lookup: CDR1 SGHAT, CDR2 FQNNGV. CDR3 nucleotides: TGTGCCAGCAGCCTTGGGGGGGAGGGTGGCTACACCTTC. Protein: CASSLGGEGGYTF.

This rearrangement joins TRBV5-6 to TRBJ2-7; TRBD2 might be the D (5 bases). The CDR3 consists of 14 residues. Trimming took off 0 bases at V and 5 bases at J, with 12 bases between the two ends. Germline CDR1 is SGHDT and CDR2 is YYEEEE. The CDR3 here is CASSLGLGAHEQYF. As DNA, the CDR3 is TGTGCCAGCAGCTTGGGACTGGGAGCCCACGAGCAGTACTTC.

As for this clone: Being one base from a much bigger clone, this may be a read error. Other DNA sequences in the same sample also yield this CDR3. The chain has TRBV6-1 and TRBJ1-5; 7 bases are shared with TRBD1. Trimming removed 7 bases from V and 4 bases from J; junction bases left unmatched: 4. Germline V gene data show CDR1 as MNHNS and CDR2 as SASEGT. The CDR3 sequence is 13 residues long. The CDR3 DNA is TGTGCCAGCAACAACAGGGGAAATCAGCCCCAGCATTTT. This sequence encodes CASNNRGNQPQHF.

V usage is TRBV6-5 and J usage is TRBJ2-7; 10 positions match TRBD1. V was clipped by 2 bases and J by 5 bases; unmatched bases: 6. Germline CDR1 reads MNHEY; CDR2 reads SVGAGI. The CDR3 covers 15 residues. The CDR3 loop is CASSYLSTGGHEQYF. Written as DNA, the CDR3 is TGTGCCAGCAGTTACCTTTCGACAGGGGGCCACGAGCAGTACTTC.

J is TRBJ1-4 and V is TRBV4-3; D remains unclear. Germline V gene lookup returns CDR1 LGHNA and CDR2 YSLEER. The CDR3 totals 17 residues. Trimming stripped 0 bases from V and 4 bases from J, with 15 bases between. CDR3 sequence reads: CASSQDFQPGVNEKLFF. In nucleotides, the CDR3 is TGCGCCAGCAGCCAAGATTTTCAGCCCGGGGTTAATGAAAAACTGTTTTTT.

The chain recombines TRBV4-3 with TRBJ2-3; TRBD1 might be the D (5 bases). V was clipped by 0 bases and J by 5 bases, with 6 bases between them. The CDR3 length is 13 residues. Germline loops: CDR1 LGHNA, CDR2 YSLEER. The CDR3 reads CASSQDREDTQYF. For the CDR3, the DNA is TGCGCCAGCAGCCAAGACAGGGAAGATACGCAGTATTTT.

This chain links TRBV6-6 with TRBJ2-7, with D uncertain. Trimming cost V 2 bases and J 3 bases, with 8 bases left between them. The germline gives CDR1 MNHNY, CDR2 SVGAGI (reference sequence). The CDR3 contains 13 residues. CDR3 in DNA: TGTGCCAGCAGTTACGGGCTTGGCTACGAGCAGTACTTC. This translates into CASSYGLGYEQYF.

The rearrangement joins TRBV9 to TRBJ1-1, with 9 bases matching TRBD1. Germline CDR1 and CDR2: SGDLS and YYNGEE. This CDR3 contains 14 residues. The V gene end was trimmed by 4 bases and the J gene end by 4 bases; junction bases not matched to a gene: 5. The CDR3 DNA is TGTGCCAGCAGCCTCTCGGACAGGGGCACTGAAGCTTTCTTT. Translating gives CASSLSDRGTEAFF.

This chain joins TRBV29-1 and TRBJ2-7, with 10 bases matching TRBD1. There are 15 residues in the CDR3. Germline CDR1 reads SQVTM; CDR2 reads ANQGSEA. The ends lost 5 bases at V and 4 bases at J; junction bases unmatched: 11. Here the CDR3 reads CSVISQGQGTYEQYF. The CDR3 nucleotides are TGCAGCGTTATTTCTCAGGGACAGGGGACGTACGAGCAGTACTTC.

The chain is built from TRBV10-3 and TRBJ2-1; perhaps TRBD2 as D (7 bases). The germline V gene encodes CDR1 ENHRY and CDR2 SYGVKD. Trimming removed 3 bases at V and 1 base at J, with 16 bases between. CDR3 length: 17 residues. In DNA, the CDR3 is TGTGCCATCAGTGAAGGGTTAGGGGGGGGATCCTACAATGAGCAGTTCTTC. Protein: CAISEGLGGGSYNEQFF.

The V gene is TRBV27, the J gene TRBJ1-4; 7 bases align to TRBD1. This CDR3 spans 14 amino acids. Germline assignment: CDR1 MNHEY and CDR2 SMNVEV (reference sequence). V gave up 3 bases and J gave up 8 bases; unmatched junction bases: 6. This chain's CDR3 is CASSFAGGREKLFF. The CDR3 bases are TGTGCCAGCAGTTTTGCAGGGGGTAGAGAAAAACTGTTTTTT.

This clone was found a few times. The chain combines TRBV4-1 with TRBJ1-1, with D hard to call. V lost 0 bases and J 0 bases, leaving 8 bases between the germline ends. This CDR3 region has 15 residues. CDR1 is MGHRA and CDR2 is YSYEKL in the germline V gene. CDR3 loop: CASSQEVSLNTEAFF. DNA for the CDR3: TGCGCCAGCAGCCAAGAGGTGAGTTTGAACACTGAAGCTTTCTTT.

V is TRBV15 and J is TRBJ1-2; 9 nucleotides agree with TRBD1. The CDR3 has 16 amino acids. In germline, CDR1 is LNHNV, CDR2 YYDKDF (reference sequence). V was clipped by 3 bases and J by 3 bases; unmatched bases: 8. CDR3 in DNA: TGTGCCACCAGCAGTGGGGGACAGGGACTAGACTATGGCTACACCTTC. The encoded protein is CATSSGGQGLDYGYTF.

This chain uses TRBV28 with TRBJ1-3; no clear D gene. Germline lookup yields CDR1 MDHEN and CDR2 SYDVKM. The CDR3 totals 11 residues. Deletions cut 5 bases from V and 9 bases from J, with 8 bases between. This CDR3 reads CASSTLLTIYF. The CDR3 coding sequence is TGTGCCAGCAGTACCCTTCTCACCATATATTTT.

This clone was detected only a few times. V is TRBV6-6 and J is TRBJ2-2; TRBD2 might be the D (5 bases). The CDR3 is 12 residues long. Trimming left V 5 bases short and J 6 bases short, with 7 bases between. Germline CDR1 and CDR2: MNHNY and SVGAGI (reference sequence). CDR3 bases: TGTGCCAGCAGTCCGGGGTCCGGGGAGCTGTTTTTT. This sequence encodes CASSPGSGELFF.

The chain couples TRBV10-2 to TRBJ1-2, with 7 bases aligning to TRBD1. Germline CDR1 and CDR2: WSHSY and SAAADI. The CDR3 runs 13 residues. J gave up 3 bases and V 6 bases, and 4 bases lay outside the gene matches. The CDR3 coding sequence is TGCGCCAGCAGGTCAGGGGGTTACTATGGCTACACCTTC. Its protein product is CASRSGGYYGYTF.

The CDR3 spells CASSLLDRGNTEAFF. The CDR3 region has the DNA TGTGCCAGCAGCTTACTTGACAGGGGGAACACTGAAGCTTTCTTT. This sequence joins TRBV5-8 and TRBJ1-1; 8 bases fit TRBD1. Losses at the gene ends were 2 bases for V and 1 base for J; bases not matched to a gene: 4. Germline assignment: CDR1 SGHTS and CDR2 YDEGEE. The CDR3 spans 15 residues.

This clone was picked up a small number of times. The chain is built from TRBV5-1 and TRBJ1-1, with 8 bases lining up with TRBD1. V shed 6 bases, J shed 4 bases, and the junction held 8 bases outside the gene matches. The CDR3 spans 14 residues. CDR1 is SGHRS and CDR2 is YFSETQ in the germline V gene. In nucleotides, the CDR3 is TGCGCCAGCAAGTTACAGGGGGGGAGCACTGAAGCTTTCTTT. It is translated as CASKLQGGSTEAFF.

This chain connects TRBV5-6 to TRBJ2-7; D is perhaps TRBD1 (5 bases). CDR1 is SGHDT, CDR2 YYEEEE, per germline. Trimming took off 2 bases at V and 13 bases at J, with 13 bases between the two ends. The CDR3 has 11 residues. CDR3 in DNA: TGTGCCAGCAGCTTCGCACAGGAGCTATACTTC. Amino acid sequence: CASSFAQELYF.

This clone appeared once. Possible read error: a much larger clone is one base away. This same CDR3 is encoded by further DNA sequences in the sample. The chain carries TRBV7-9 and TRBJ1-5; no clear D gene. Trimming took 0 bases from V and 0 from J, leaving 3 bases between them. In germline, CDR1 is SEHNR, CDR2 FQNEAQ (reference sequence). The CDR3 runs 14 residues. CDR3 residues: CASSLAGSNQPQHF. In DNA, the CDR3 is TGTGCCAGCAGCTTAGCAGGTAGCAATCAGCCCCAGCATTTT.

V usage is TRBV4-1 and J usage is TRBJ2-3; the D gene is possibly TRBD2 (5 bases). Germline loops: CDR1 MGHRA, CDR2 YSYEKL. The CDR3 consists of 15 residues. V shed 1 base and J shed 0 bases, with 8 bases lying between them. The CDR3 sequence: CASSQVERSTDTQYF. The DNA of the CDR3 is TGCGCCAGCAGCCAAGTTGAGCGGAGCACAGATACGCAGTATTTT.